These 2 T cell receptor beta chains originate from one sample sequenced in a study of molecular identifiers for immune sequencing clone quantification. MiXCR, run by TCRdb on the PCR reads, gives a single entry per CDR3 protein. The sample has some 320,000 distinct CDR3 sequences; about 22% are singletons. Sequenced sample: naive CD8+ T cells from blood, with Jurkat cell RNA spiked in. The sample's subset: FACS-sorted CD8+CD4-CCR7+CD45RA+ naive T cells. These receptors came from a human donor in good health. Some libraries in this study had Jurkat cell RNA spiked in.

This chain connects TRBV12-3 or TRBV12-4 to TRBJ1-3; D is undetermined. The CDR3 spans 14 residues. Trimming took off 3 bases at V and 4 bases at J, with 10 bases between the two ends. The CDR3 bases are TGTGCCAGCAGTTTCGGCAGTGTCGGAAACACCATATATTTT. It translates to CASSFGSVGNTIYF.

V and J are TRBV13 and TRBJ1-1, with 8 bases matching TRBD1. The CDR3 consists of 15 residues. Germline V gene sequence: CDR1 PRHDT, CDR2 FYEKMQ (reference sequence). Trimming cost V 3 bases and J 6 bases; bases outside gene matches: 9. The CDR3 bases are TGTGCCAGCAGCTTCGGACAGGGAGGAAATTCTGAAGCTTTCTTT. Translating it yields CASSFGQGGNSEAFF.